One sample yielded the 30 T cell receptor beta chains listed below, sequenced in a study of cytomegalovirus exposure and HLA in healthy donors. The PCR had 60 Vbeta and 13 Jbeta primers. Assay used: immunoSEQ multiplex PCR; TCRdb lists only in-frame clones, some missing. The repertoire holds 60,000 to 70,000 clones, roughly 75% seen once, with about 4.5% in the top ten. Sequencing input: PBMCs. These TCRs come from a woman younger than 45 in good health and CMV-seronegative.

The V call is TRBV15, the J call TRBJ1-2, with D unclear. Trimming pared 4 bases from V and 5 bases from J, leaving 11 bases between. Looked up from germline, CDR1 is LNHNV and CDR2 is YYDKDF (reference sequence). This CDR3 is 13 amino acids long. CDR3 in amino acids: CATSTGIKYGYTF. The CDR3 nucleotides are TGTGCCACCAGCACCGGTATCAAATATGGCTACACCTTC.

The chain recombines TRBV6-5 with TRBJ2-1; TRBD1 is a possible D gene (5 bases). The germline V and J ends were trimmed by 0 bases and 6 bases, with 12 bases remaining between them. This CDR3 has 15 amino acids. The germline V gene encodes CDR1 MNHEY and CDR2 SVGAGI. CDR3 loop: CASSYSDQGPNEQFF. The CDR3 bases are TGTGCCAGCAGTTACTCGGATCAGGGTCCCAATGAGCAGTTCTTC.

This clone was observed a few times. CDR3 residues: CATSRVGLAKETQYF. The CDR3 nucleotides read TGTGCCACCAGCAGAGTGGGACTAGCAAAAGAGACCCAGTACTTC. The V and J genes are TRBV15 and TRBJ2-5, with 9 bases that match TRBD2. The germline V gene encodes CDR1 LNHNV and CDR2 YYDKDF (reference sequence). The CDR3 consists of 15 residues. V shed 1 base, J shed 3 bases, and the junction held 3 bases outside the gene matches.

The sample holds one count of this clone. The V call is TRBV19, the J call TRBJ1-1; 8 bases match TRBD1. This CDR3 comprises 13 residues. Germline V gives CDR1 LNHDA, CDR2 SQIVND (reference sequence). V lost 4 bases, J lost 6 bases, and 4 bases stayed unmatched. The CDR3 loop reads CASSRQGKPEAFF. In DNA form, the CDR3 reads TGTGCCAGTAGTAGACAGGGGAAGCCTGAAGCTTTCTTT.

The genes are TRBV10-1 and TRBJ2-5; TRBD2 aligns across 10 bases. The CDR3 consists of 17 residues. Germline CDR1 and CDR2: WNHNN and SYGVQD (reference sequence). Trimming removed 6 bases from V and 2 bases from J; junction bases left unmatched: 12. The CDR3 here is CASRLAGCPTYQETQYF. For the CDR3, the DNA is TGCGCCAGCAGACTAGCGGGATGCCCCACCTATCAAGAGACCCAGTACTTC.

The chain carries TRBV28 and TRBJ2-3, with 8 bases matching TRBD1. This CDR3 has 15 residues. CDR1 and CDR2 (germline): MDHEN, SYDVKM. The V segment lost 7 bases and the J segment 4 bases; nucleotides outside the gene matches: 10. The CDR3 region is CASTPSTGDADTQYF. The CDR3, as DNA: TGTGCCAGCACCCCGTCGACAGGGGACGCAGATACGCAGTATTTT.

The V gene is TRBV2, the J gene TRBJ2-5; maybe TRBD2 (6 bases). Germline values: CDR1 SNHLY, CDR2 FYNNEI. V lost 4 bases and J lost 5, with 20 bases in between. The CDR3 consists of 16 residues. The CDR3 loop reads CASSGRGRTGWETQYF. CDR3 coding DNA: TGTGCCAGCAGTGGACGGGGGAGGACGGGTTGGGAGACCCAGTACTTC.

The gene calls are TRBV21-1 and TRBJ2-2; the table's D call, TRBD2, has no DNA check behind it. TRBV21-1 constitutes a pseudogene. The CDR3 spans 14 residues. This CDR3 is CASSVARCTGELFF. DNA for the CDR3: TGTGCCAGCAGTGTAGCGCGGTGTACCGGGGAGCTGTTTTTT.

The CDR3 loop is CASSESGTPYEQYF. CDR3 nucleotide sequence: TGTGCCAGCAGTGAATCTGGCACCCCCTACGAGCAGTACTTC. The chain uses TRBV25-1 and TRBJ2-7; D unclear. V dropped 1 base and J dropped 2 bases, with 9 bases sitting between them. CDR3 length: 14 amino acids. In germline, CDR1 is MGHDK, CDR2 SYGVNS.

As DNA, the CDR3 is TGTGCCAGCAGTTCTCTCCGGGACAGCGGATACGAGCAGTACTTC. The encoded protein is CASSSLRDSGYEQYF. The gene calls are TRBV28 and TRBJ2-7, with TRBD1 matching 7 bases. The CDR3 covers 15 residues. CDR1 and CDR2 (germline): MDHEN, SYDVKM. The V gene end was trimmed by 4 bases and the J gene end by 4 bases; junction bases not matched to a gene: 10. Full variable domain (rest looked up from reference TRBV28 and TRBJ2-7): DVKVTQSSRYLVKRTGEKVFLECVQDMDHENMFWYRQDPGLGLRLIYFSYDVKMKEKGDIPEGYSVSREKKERFSLILESASTNQTSMYLCASSSLRDSGYEQYFGPGTRLTVT.

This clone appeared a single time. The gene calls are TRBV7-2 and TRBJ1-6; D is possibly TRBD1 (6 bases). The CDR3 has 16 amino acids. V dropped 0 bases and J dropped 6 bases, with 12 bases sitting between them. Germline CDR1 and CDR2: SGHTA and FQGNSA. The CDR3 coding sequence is TGTGCCAGCAGCTTAGCGCAGGGGTTCCCTAATTCACCCCTCCACTTT. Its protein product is CASSLAQGFPNSPLHF.

CDR3: CASGRGSPYNEQFF. The CDR3 coding sequence is TGTGCTAGTGGCCGGGGGAGCCCCTACAATGAGCAGTTCTTC. V gene TRBV12-5 combines with J gene TRBJ2-1; tentatively, D is TRBD2 (6 bases). Germline values: CDR1 LGHNT, CDR2 FRNRAP. V lost 6 bases and J lost 2, with 11 bases in between. This CDR3 is built from 14 residues.

CDR3 sequence reads: CASSQVAGVSNQPQHF. CDR3 DNA: TGCGCCAGCAGCCAAGTTGCGGGGGTTAGCAATCAGCCCCAGCATTTT. The chain recombines TRBV4-1 with TRBJ1-5, with D tentatively TRBD1 (5 bases). Trimming removed 1 base from V and 0 bases from J, with 10 bases in between. From germline, CDR1 is MGHRA and CDR2 YSYEKL. CDR3 length equals 16 residues.

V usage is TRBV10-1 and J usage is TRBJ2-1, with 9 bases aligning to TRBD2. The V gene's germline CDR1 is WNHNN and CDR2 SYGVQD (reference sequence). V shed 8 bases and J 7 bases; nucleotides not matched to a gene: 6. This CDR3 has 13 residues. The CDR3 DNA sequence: TGCGCCAGCGGTAGCGGGAGATGGAATGAGCAGTTCTTC. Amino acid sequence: CASGSGRWNEQFF.

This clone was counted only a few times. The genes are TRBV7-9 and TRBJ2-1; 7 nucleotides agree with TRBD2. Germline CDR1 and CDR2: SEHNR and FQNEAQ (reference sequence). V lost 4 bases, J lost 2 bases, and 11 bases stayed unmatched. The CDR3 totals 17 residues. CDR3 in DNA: TGTGCCAGCAGCTCTCCAGAGCGGGGCACCCCCTACAATGAGCAGTTCTTC. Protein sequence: CASSSPERGTPYNEQFF.

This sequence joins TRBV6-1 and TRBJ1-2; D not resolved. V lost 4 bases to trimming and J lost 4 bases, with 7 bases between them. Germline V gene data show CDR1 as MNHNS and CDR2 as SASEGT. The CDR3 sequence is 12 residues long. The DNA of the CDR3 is TGTGCCAGCAGTGCTAGAACCTATGGCTACACCTTC. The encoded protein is CASSARTYGYTF.

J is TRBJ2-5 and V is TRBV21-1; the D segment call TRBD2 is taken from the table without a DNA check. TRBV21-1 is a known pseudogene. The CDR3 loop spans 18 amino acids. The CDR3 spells CASSNPGASGVSRETQYF. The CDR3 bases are TGTGCCAGCAGCAACCCAGGGGCTAGCGGGGTGTCTCGGGAGACCCAGTACTTC.

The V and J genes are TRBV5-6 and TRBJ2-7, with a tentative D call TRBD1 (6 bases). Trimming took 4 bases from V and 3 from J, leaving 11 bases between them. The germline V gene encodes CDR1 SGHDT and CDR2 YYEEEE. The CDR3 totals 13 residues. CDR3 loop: CASSVAQGYEQYF. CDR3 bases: TGTGCCAGCAGCGTGGCACAGGGCTACGAGCAGTACTTC.

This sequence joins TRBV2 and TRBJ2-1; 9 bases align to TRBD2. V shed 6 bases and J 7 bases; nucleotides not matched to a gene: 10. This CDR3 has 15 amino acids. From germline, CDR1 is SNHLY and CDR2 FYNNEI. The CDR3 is CASRQRGASRNEQFF. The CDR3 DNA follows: TGTGCCAGCAGGCAGCGGGGGGCCTCTAGGAATGAGCAGTTCTTC.

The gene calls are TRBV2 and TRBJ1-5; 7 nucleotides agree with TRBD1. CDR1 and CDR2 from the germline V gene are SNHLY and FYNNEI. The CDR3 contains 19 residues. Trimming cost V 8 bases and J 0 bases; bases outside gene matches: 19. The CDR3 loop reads CASLDSPGTAVYSNQPQHF. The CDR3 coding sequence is TGTGCCAGCTTGGACTCGCCCGGGACAGCCGTTTATAGCAATCAGCCCCAGCATTTT.

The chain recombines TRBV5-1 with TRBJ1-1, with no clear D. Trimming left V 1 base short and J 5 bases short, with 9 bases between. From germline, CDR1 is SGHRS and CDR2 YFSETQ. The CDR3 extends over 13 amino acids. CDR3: CASSLSWRTEAFF. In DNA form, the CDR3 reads TGCGCCAGCAGCTTGTCATGGCGGACTGAAGCTTTCTTT. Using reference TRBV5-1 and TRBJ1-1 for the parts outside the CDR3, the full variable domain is KAGVTQTPRYLIKTRGQQVTLSCSPISGHRSVSWYQQTPGQGLQFLFEYFSETQRNKGNFPGRFSGRQFSNSRSEMNVSTLELGDSALYLCASSLSWRTEAFFGQGTRLTVV.

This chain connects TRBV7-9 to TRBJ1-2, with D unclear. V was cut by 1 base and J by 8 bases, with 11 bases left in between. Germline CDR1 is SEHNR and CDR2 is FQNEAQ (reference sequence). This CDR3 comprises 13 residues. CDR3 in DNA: TGTGCCAGCAGCTTAGGAGAGGTCGGAGGCTACACCTTC. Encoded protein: CASSLGEVGGYTF.

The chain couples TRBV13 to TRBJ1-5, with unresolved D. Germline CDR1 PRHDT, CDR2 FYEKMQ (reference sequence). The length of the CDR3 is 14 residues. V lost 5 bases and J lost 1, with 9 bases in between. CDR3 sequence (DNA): TGTGCCAGCAGCCAATCTAGGAGCAATCAGCCCCAGCATTTT. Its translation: CASSQSRSNQPQHF.

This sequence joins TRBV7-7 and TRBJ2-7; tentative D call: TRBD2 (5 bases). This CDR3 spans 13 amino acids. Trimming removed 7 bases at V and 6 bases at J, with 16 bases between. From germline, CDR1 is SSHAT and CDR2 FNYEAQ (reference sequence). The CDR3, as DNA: TGTGCCAGCACAGGACTGGACCCATCCGAGCAGTACTTC. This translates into CASTGLDPSEQYF.

The CDR3 reads CASSLLGGYEQYF. CDR3 DNA: TGTGCCAGCAGCCTACTAGGCGGGTACGAGCAGTACTTC. V usage is TRBV13 and J usage is TRBJ2-7; weak D call: TRBD2 (5 bases). Deletions cut 5 bases from V and 4 bases from J, with 12 bases between. The CDR3 extends over 13 amino acids. The germline CDR1 and CDR2 sequences are PRHDT and FYEKMQ (reference sequence).

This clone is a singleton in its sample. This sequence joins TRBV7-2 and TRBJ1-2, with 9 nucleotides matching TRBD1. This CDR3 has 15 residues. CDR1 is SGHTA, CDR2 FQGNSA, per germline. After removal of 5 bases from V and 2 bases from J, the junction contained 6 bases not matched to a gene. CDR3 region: CASSPVTGGNYGYTF. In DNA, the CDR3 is TGTGCCAGCAGCCCAGTAACAGGGGGCAACTATGGCTACACCTTC. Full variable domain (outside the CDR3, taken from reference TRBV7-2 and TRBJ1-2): GAGVSQSPSNKVTEKGKDVELRCDPISGHTALYWYRQSLGQGLEFLIYFQGNSAPDKSGLPSDRFSAERTGGSVSTLTIQRTQQEDSAVYLCASSPVTGGNYGYTFGSGTRLTVV.

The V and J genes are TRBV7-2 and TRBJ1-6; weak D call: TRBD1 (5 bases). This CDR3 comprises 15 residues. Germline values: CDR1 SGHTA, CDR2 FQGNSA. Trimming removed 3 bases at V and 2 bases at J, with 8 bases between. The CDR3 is CASSFRTTYNSPLHF. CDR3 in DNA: TGTGCCAGCAGCTTCAGGACAACCTATAATTCACCCCTCCACTTT.

CDR3 residues: CASSSTGYQPQHF. CDR3 DNA sequence: TGTGCCAGCAGTTCTACAGGTTATCAGCCCCAGCATTTT. The genes are TRBV25-1 and TRBJ1-5, with D possibly TRBD1 on 5 matching bases. The CDR3 runs 13 residues. In germline, CDR1 is MGHDK, CDR2 SYGVNS. Trimming left V 5 bases short and J 5 bases short, with 10 bases between.

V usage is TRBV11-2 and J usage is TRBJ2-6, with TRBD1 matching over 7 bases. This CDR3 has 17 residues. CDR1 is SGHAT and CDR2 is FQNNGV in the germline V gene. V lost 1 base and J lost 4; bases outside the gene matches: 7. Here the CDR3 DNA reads TGTGCCAGCAGCTTAGGATGGACAGGCAGAGGGGCCAACGTCCTGACTTTC. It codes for CASSLGWTGRGANVLTF.

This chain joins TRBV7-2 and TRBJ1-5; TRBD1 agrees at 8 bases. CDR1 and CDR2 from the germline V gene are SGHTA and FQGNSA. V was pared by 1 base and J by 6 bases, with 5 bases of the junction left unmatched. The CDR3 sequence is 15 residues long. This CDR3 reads CASSLGTGRGQPQHF. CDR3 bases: TGTGCCAGCAGCTTAGGGACAGGGCGTGGTCAGCCCCAGCATTTT.